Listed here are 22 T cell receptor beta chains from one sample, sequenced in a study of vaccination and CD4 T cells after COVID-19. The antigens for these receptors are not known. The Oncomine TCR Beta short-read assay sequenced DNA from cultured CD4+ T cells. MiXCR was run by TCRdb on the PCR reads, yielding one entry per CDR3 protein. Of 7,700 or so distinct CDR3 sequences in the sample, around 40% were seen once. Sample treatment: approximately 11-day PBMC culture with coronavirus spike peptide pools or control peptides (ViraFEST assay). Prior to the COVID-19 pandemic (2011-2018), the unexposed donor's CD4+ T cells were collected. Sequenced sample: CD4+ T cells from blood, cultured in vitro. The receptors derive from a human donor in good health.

CDR3 amino acids: CASSSLSDYGYTF. Here the CDR3 DNA reads TGTGCCAGCAGTTCTTTATCAGACTATGGCTACACCTTC. V usage is TRBV12-3 or TRBV12-4 and J usage is TRBJ1-2; no definite D call. The CDR3 is 13 amino acids. The V end was cut by 4 bases, the J end by 3 bases, with 9 bases between.

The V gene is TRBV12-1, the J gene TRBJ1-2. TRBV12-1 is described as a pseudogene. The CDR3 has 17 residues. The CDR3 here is CASSFAVLAEFYVGYTF. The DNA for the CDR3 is TGTGCCAGCAGCTTTGCGGTGTTGGCAGAGTTCTATGTGGGCTACACCTTC.

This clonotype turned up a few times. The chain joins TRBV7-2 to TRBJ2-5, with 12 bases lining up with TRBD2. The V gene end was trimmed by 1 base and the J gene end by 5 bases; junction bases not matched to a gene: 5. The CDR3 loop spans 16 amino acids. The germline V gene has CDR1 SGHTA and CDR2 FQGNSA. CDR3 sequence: CASSLGLAGGTETQYF. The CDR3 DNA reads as TGTGCCAGCAGCTTAGGGCTAGCGGGAGGGACCGAGACCCAGTACTTC.

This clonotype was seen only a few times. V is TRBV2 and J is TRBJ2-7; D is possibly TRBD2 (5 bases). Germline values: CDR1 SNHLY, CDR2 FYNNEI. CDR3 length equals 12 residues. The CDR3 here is CAGAASSYEQYF. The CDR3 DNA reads TGTGCTGGAGCGGCGAGCTCCTACGAGCAGTACTTC.

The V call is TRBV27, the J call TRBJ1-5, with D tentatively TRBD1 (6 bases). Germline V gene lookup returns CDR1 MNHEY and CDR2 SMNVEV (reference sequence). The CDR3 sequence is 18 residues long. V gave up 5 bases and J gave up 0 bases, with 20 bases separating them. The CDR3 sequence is CASSPQAPGAYSNQPQHF. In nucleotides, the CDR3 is TGTGCCAGCAGTCCTCAAGCTCCGGGGGCTTATAGCAATCAGCCCCAGCATTTT.

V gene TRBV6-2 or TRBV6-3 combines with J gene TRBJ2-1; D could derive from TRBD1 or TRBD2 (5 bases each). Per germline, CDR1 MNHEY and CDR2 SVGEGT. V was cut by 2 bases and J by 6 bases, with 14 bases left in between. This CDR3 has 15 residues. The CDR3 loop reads CASSYTVGVGNEQFF. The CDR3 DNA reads TGTGCCAGCAGTTACACCGTGGGGGTGGGCAATGAGCAGTTCTTC.

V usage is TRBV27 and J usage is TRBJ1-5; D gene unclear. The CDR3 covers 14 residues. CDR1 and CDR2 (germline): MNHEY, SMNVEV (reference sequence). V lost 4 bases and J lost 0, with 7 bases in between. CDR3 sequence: CASSSQNSNQPQHF. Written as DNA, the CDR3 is TGTGCCAGCAGTTCCCAAAATAGCAATCAGCCCCAGCATTTT.

The CDR3 DNA is TGTGCCAGCAGCTTAGCGCTGGGCAGGGGCAAAGGCTACACCTTC. It encodes CASSLALGRGKGYTF. The gene calls are TRBV7-9 and TRBJ1-2, with D possibly being TRBD1 (6 bases). This CDR3 is built from 15 residues. The V gene lost 0 bases and the J gene lost 8 bases, with 16 bases spanning the gap. CDR1 is SEHNR, CDR2 FQNEAQ, per germline (reference sequence).

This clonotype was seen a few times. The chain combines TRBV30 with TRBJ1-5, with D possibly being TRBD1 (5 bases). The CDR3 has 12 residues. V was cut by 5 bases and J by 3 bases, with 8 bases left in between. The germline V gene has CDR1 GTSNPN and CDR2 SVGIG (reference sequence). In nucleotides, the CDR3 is TGTGCCTGGGGAGGGGACAATCAGCCCCAGCATTTT. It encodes CAWGGDNQPQHF.

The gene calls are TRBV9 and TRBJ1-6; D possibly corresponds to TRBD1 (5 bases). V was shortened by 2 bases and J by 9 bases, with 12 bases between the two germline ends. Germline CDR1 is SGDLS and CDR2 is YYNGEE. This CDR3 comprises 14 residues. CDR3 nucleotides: TGTGCCAGCAGCGTCGGGGGTATGGGTTCACCCCTCCACTTT. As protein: CASSVGGMGSPLHF.

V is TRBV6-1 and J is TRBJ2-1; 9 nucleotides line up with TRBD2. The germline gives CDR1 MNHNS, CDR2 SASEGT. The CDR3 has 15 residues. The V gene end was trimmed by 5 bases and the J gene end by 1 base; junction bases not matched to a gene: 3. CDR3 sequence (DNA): TGTGCCAGCAGTCTTAGCGGGAGATCCTACAATGAGCAGTTCTTC. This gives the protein CASSLSGRSYNEQFF.

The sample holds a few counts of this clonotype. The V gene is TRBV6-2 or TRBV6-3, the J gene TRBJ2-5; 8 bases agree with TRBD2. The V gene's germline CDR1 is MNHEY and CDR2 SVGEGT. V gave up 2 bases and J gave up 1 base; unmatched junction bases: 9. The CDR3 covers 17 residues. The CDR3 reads CASSYGFGGGTQETQYF. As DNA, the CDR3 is TGTGCCAGCAGTTACGGGTTCGGCGGGGGGACCCAAGAGACCCAGTACTTC.

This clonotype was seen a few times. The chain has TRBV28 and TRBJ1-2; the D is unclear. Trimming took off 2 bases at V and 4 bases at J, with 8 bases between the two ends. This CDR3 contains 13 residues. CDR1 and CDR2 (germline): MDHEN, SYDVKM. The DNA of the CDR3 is TGTGCCAGCAGTTTAACAGAATCCTATGGCTACACCTTC. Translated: CASSLTESYGYTF.

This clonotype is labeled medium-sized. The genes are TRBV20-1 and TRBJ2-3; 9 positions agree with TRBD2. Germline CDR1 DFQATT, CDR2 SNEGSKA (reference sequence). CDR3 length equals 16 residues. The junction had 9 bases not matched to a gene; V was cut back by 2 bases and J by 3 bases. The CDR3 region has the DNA TGCAGTGCTAGACGCGCGGGAGGGCGTAGGACAGATACGCAGTATTTT. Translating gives CSARRAGGRRTDTQYF.

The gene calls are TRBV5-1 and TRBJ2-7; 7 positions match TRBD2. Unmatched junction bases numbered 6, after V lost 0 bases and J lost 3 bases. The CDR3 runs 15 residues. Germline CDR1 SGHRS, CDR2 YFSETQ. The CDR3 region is CASSLEFLADYEQYF. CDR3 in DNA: TGCGCCAGCAGCTTGGAGTTCCTAGCGGACTACGAGCAGTACTTC.

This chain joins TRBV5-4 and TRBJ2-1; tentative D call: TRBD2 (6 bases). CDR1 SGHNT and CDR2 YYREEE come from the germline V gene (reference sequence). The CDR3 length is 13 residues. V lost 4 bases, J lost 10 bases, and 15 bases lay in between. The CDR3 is CASSADGGAEQFF. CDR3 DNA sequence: TGTGCCAGCAGCGCCGACGGCGGGGCCGAGCAGTTCTTC.

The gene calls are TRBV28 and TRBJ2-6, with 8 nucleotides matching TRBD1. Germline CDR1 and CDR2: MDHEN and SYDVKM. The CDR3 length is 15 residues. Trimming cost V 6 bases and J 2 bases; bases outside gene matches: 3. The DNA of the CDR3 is TGTGCCAGCAGCTACAGGGGGACTGGGGCCAACGTCCTGACTTTC. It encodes CASSYRGTGANVLTF.

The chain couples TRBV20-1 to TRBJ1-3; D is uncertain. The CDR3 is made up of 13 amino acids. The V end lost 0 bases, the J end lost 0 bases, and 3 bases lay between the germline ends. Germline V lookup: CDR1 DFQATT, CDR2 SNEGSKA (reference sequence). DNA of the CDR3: TGCAGTGCTAGAGAAGGCTCTGGAAACACCATATATTTT. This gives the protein CSAREGSGNTIYF.

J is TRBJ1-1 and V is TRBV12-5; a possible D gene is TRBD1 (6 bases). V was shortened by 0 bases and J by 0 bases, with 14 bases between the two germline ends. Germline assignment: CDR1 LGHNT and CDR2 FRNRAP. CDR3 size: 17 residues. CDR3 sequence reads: CASGLVTGGGLNTEAFF. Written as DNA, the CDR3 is TGTGCTAGTGGTTTGGTGACAGGTGGGGGATTGAACACTGAAGCTTTCTTT.

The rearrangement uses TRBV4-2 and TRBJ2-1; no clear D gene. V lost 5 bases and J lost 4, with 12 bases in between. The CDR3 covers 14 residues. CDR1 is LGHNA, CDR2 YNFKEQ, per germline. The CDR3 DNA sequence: TGTGCCAGCAGCGATGAGGACCTATACAATGAGCAGTTCTTC. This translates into CASSDEDLYNEQFF.

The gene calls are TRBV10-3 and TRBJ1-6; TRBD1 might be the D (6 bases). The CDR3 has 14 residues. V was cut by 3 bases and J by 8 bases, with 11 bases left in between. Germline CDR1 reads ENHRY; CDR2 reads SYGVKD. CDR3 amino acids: CAISETGRDSPLHF. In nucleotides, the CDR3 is TGTGCCATCAGTGAAACAGGGAGGGATTCACCCCTCCACTTT.

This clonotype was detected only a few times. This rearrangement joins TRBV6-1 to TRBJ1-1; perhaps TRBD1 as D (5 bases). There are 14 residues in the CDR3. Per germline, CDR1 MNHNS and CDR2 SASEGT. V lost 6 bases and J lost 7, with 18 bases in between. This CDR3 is CASSEGRGRVEAFF. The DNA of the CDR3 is TGTGCCAGCAGCGAGGGGAGGGGACGGGTTGAAGCTTTCTTT.